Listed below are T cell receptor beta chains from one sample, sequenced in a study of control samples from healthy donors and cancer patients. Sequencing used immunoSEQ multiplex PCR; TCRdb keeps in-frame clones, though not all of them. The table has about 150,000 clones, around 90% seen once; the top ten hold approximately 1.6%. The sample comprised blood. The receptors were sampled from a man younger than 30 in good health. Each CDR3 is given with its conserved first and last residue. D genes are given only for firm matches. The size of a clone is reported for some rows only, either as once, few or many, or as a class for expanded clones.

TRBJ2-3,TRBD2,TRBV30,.,CAWSFRTSGGAGDTQYF,TGTGCCTGGAGTTTTAGGACTAGCGGGGGGGCGGGAGATACGCAGTATTTT
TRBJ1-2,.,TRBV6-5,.,CASSYSSGWSGYTF,TGTGCCAGCAGTTACTCTTCAGGGTGGAGCGGCTACACCTTC
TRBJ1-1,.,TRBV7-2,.,CASSLSVAVGTEAFF,TGTGCCAGCAGCTTATCCGTAGCAGTGGGCACTGAAGCTTTCTTT
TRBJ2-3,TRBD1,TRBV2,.,CASTFRDRGTDTQYF,TGTGCCAGCACCTTCCGGGACAGGGGAACAGATACGCAGTATTTT
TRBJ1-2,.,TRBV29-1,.,CSVGQGYGYTF,TGCAGCGTTGGCCAGGGCTATGGCTACACCTTC
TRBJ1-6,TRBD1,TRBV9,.,CASSVGQNSPLHF,TGTGCCAGCAGCGTGGGACAGAATTCACCCCTCCACTTT
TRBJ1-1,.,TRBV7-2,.,CASSLAGNTEAFF,TGTGCCAGCAGCTTAGCCGGTAACACTGAAGCTTTCTTT
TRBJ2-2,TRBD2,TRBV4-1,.,CASSQEGTSGRSGELFF,TGCGCCAGCAGCCAAGAGGGGACTAGCGGGAGATCCGGGGAGCTGTTTTTT
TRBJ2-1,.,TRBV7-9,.,CASLLEGGNEQFF,TGTGCCAGCCTGCTGGAGGGGGGCAATGAGCAGTTCTTC
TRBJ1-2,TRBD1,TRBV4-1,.,CASSQGTGLSYGYTF,TGCGCCAGCAGCCAAGGGACAGGGTTGTCATATGGCTACACCTTC
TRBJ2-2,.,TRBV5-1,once,CASTTDKNTGELFF,TGCGCCAGCACCACGGACAAAAACACCGGGGAGCTGTTTTTT
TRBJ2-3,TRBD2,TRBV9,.,CASSDRLAGTQYF,TGTGCCAGCAGCGACCGACTAGCCGGCACGCAGTATTTT
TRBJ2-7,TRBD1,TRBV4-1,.,CASSPGQGVSYEQYF,TGCGCCAGCAGCCCCGGGCAGGGGGTTTCCTACGAGCAGTACTTC
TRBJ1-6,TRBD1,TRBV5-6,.,CASSLRTGGWNSPLHF,TGTGCCAGCAGCTTGCGCACAGGGGGCTGGAATTCACCCCTCCACTTT
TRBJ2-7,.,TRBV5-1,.,CASSLVGLSYEQYF,TGCGCCAGCAGCTTGGTGGGTCTCTCCTACGAGCAGTACTTC
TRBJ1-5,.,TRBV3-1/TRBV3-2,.,CASSPLRGSNQPQHF,TGTGCCAGCAGCCCCCTCAGGGGAAGCAATCAGCCCCAGCATTTT
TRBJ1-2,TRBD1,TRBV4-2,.,CASSQDRDRNYGYTF,TGTGCCAGCAGCCAAGATCGGGACAGAAACTATGGCTACACCTTC
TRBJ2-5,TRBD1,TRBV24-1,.,CATSDLLDREETQYF,TGTGCCACCAGTGACCTCCTAGACAGGGAAGAGACCCAGTACTTC
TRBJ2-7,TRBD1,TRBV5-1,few,CASSRDRRSYEQYF,TGCGCCAGCAGTAGGGACAGGAGGTCCTACGAGCAGTACTTC
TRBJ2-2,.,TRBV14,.,CASSQDTEAGRTGELFF,TGTGCCAGCAGCCAAGATACTGAGGCAGGGAGGACCGGGGAGCTGTTTTTT
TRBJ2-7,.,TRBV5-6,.,CASSSGTWNYEQYF,TGTGCCAGCAGCTCAGGGACCTGGAACTACGAGCAGTACTTC
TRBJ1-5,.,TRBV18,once,CASSPLQQGGSNQPQHF,TGTGCCAGCTCACCATTACAACAGGGTGGGAGCAATCAGCCCCAGCATTTT
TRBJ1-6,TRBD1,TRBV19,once,CASSQGMSSYNSPLHF,TGTGCCAGTTCACAGGGGATGAGCTCCTATAATTCACCCCTCCACTTT
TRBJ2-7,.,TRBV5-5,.,CASSLQAGDYEQYF,TGTGCCAGCAGCTTGCAGGCAGGGGACTACGAGCAGTACTTC
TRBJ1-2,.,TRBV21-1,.,CASRNINYGYTF,TGTGCCAGCAGGAACATCAACTATGGCTACACCTTC
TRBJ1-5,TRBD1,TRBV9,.,CASSLGQGAGQPQHF,TGTGCCAGCAGCCTAGGACAGGGGGCTGGGCAGCCCCAGCATTTT
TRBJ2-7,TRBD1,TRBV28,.,CASSRPGQVYEQYF,TGTGCCAGCAGTAGGCCGGGACAGGTCTACGAGCAGTACTTC
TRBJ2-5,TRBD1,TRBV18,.,CASSPGQAKETQYF,TGTGCCAGCTCACCGGGACAGGCTAAAGAGACCCAGTACTTC
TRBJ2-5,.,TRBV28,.,CASSPPPRRVRAQYF,TGTGCCAGCAGCCCCCCGCCGCGCAGGGTTAGGGCCCAGTACTTC
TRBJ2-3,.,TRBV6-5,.,CASSYAGDPSTDTQYF,TGTGCCAGCAGTTACGCCGGAGACCCGTCCACAGATACGCAGTATTTT
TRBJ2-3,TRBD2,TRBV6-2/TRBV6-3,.,CASSYSPDYSGGPDTQYF,TGTGCCAGCAGTTACTCACCCGACTATAGCGGGGGGCCAGATACGCAGTATTTT
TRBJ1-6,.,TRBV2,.,CASRDTTGYNSPLHF,TGTGCCAGCAGGGACACGACGGGATATAATTCACCCCTCCACTTT
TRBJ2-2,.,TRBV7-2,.,CASSLVSLGTNTGELFF,TGTGCCAGCAGCTTAGTGTCGCTGGGGACGAACACCGGGGAGCTGTTTTTT
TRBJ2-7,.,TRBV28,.,CASTPRGRRYEQYF,TGTGCCAGCACGCCGCGGGGGCGCAGATACGAGCAGTACTTC
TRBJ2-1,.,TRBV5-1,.,CASSTQGYLYNEQFF,TGCGCCAGCAGCACTCAGGGGTACCTCTACAATGAGCAGTTCTTC
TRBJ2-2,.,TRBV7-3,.,CASSLTRDTGELFF,TGTGCCAGCAGCTTAACCAGGGACACCGGGGAGCTGTTTTTT